These 11 T cell receptor beta chains were all obtained from the same sample, sequenced in a study of blood T cells in healthy people across ages. Combining a sample-barcoded 5' primer with a J-beta primer mix, a second PCR ran for roughly 6 to 12 cycles. One entry per CDR3 protein, called by TCRdb with MiXCR from the 5' RACE reads. The repertoire holds about 1.5 million distinct CDR3 sequences, with 35% to 45% as singletons. Sequenced material: blood. All receptors come from a woman under 30 in good health.

Points on this clonotype: A junction end diverges from the germline sequence, so it may reflect a read error. The V gene is TRBV20-1, the J gene TRBJ2-1, with D possibly being TRBD2 (5 bases). Looked up from germline, CDR1 is DFQATT and CDR2 is SNEGSKA (reference sequence). This CDR3 has 15 amino acids. The DNA for the CDR3 is TGCAGTGCCACGTGGGTAGGATGGAGGCCCTACGAGCGGTTCTTC. Translated, it gives CSATWVGWRPYERFF.

In its sample, this clonotype was seen a few times. V is TRBV20-1 and J is TRBJ2-3; 8 nucleotides match TRBD2. With V trimmed by 5 bases and J by 0 bases, 7 bases remained unmatched. Per the germline V gene, CDR1 is DFQATT and CDR2 is SNEGSKA (reference sequence). This CDR3 spans 15 amino acids. CDR3 sequence reads: CSAPPSGGSTDTQYF. CDR3 nucleotides: TGCAGTGCTCCCCCAAGCGGGGGTAGCACAGATACGCAGTATTTT.

This clonotype was observed a handful of times. The chain recombines TRBV6-2 or TRBV6-3 with TRBJ2-1; TRBD2 agrees at 8 bases. Trimming took 6 bases from V and 12 from J; bases not matched to a gene: 7. This CDR3 region has 12 residues. Germline V gene data show CDR1 as MNHEY and CDR2 as SVGEGT. The CDR3 sequence: CASSPRSGRQFF. The CDR3 DNA reads TGTGCCAGCAGCCCACGGAGCGGGAGGCAGTTCTTC.

This chain links TRBV28 with TRBJ2-3; 7 bases agree with TRBD2. The CDR3 totals 15 residues. Unmatched junction bases numbered 7, after V lost 7 bases and J lost 0 bases. Germline-derived CDR1 and CDR2 are MDHEN and SYDVKM. This CDR3 reads CASTSRGESTDTQYF. CDR3 bases: TGTGCCAGCACCAGCCGGGGGGAAAGCACAGATACGCAGTATTTT.

This clonotype appeared a few times. As DNA, the CDR3 is TGTGCCTGGAGTGTACCGGGCTTACCTTACAATGAGCAGTTCTTC. Encoded protein: CAWSVPGLPYNEQFF. This chain links TRBV30 with TRBJ2-1; D not certain. Trimming removed 0 bases at V and 4 bases at J, with 13 bases between. Germline-derived CDR1 and CDR2 are GTSNPN and SVGIG (reference sequence). CDR3 length equals 15 residues.

This clonotype was observed a handful of times. The chain uses TRBV7-9 and TRBJ1-4, with 7 bases lining up with TRBD1. The CDR3 spans 15 residues. Germline V lookup: CDR1 SEHNR, CDR2 FQNEAQ (reference sequence). V shed 6 bases and J 2 bases; nucleotides not matched to a gene: 6. The CDR3 nucleotides read TGTGCCAGCAGTCATCCGGGACAGACTAATGAAAAACTGTTTTTT. Translated, it gives CASSHPGQTNEKLFF.

The CDR3 DNA reads TGCAGCGTTGAGGGATTTCCGTCCCCCCTCTCCTACAATGAGCAGTACTTC. It codes for CSVEGFPSPLSYNEQYF. The V call is TRBV29-1, the J call TRBJ2-7; no firm D call. The germline gives CDR1 SQVTM, CDR2 ANQGSEA. The CDR3 covers 17 residues. V was trimmed by 3 bases and J by 7 bases, leaving 28 bases between them.

This rearrangement joins TRBV7-3 to TRBJ2-2; D remains unclear. V gave up 5 bases and J gave up 3 bases, with 10 bases separating them. CDR1 and CDR2 from the germline V gene are SGHTA and FQGTGA. The CDR3 is 14 residues long. The DNA for the CDR3 is TGTGCCAGCAGCCCCTATAAGGACACCGGGGAGCTGTTTTTT. This gives the protein CASSPYKDTGELFF.

The chain combines TRBV7-9 with TRBJ2-7, with D maybe TRBD2 (5 bases). The CDR3 has 15 residues. Germline V CDR1 and CDR2: SEHNR, FQNEAQ (reference sequence). The V end was cut by 3 bases, the J end by 2 bases, with 14 bases between. The CDR3 nucleotides read TGTGCCAGCAGCTTCAGCCTTCTAGCCACCTACGAGCAGTACTTC. This codes for CASSFSLLATYEQYF.

To note about this clonotype: A much larger clonotype is one base distant, so this may be a read error. The rearrangement links TRBV7-9 to TRBJ1-2, with D perhaps matching TRBD1 (5 bases). This CDR3 comprises 13 residues. Between the trimmed V and J ends, which lost 5 bases and 6 bases, there was a span of 13 bases. Germline assignment: CDR1 SEHNR and CDR2 FQNEAQ (reference sequence). The CDR3 nucleotides are TGTGCCAGCAGCGTAATTCAGGGCCATGGCTACACCTTC. It is translated as CASSVIQGHGYTF.

V usage is TRBV29-1 and J usage is TRBJ2-1; no clear D gene. Per the germline V gene, CDR1 is SQVTM and CDR2 is ANQGSEA. Trimming stripped 6 bases from V and 9 bases from J, with 15 bases between. The CDR3 is 12 amino acids. CDR3 residues: CSVLRQPAEQFF. CDR3 sequence (DNA): TGCAGCGTACTAAGGCAGCCGGCTGAGCAGTTCTTC.